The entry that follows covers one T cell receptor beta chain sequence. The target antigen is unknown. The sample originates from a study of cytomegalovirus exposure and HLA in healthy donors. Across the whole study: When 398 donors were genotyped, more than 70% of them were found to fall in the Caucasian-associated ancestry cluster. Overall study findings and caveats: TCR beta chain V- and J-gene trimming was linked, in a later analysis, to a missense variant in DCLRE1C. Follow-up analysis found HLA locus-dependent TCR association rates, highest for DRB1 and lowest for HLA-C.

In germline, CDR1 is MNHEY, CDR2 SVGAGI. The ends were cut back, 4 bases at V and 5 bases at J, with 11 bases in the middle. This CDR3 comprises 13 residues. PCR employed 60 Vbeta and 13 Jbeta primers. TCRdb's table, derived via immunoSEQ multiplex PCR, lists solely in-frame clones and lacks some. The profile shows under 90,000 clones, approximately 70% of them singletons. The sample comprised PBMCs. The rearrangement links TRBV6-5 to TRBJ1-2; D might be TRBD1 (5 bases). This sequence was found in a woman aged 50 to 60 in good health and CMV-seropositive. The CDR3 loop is CASSLQASYGYTF. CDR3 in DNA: TGTGCCAGCAGTTTACAGGCTTCTTATGGCTACACCTTC.